This T cell receptor beta chain originates from a study of cytomegalovirus exposure and HLA in healthy donors (dated by TCRdb to between 2016 and 2019). Regarding the complete study: The approximately 710 repertoires of the first cohort and the 120 or so validation repertoires were produced on the same platform, according to a later analysis. The study aimed to test whether signatures of past pathogen exposure could be identified by cataloging public T cell receptors. Besides the first cohort of 666 subjects, a separate validation cohort made up of roughly 130 different subjects was used. High-throughput TCR immunosequencing, statistical association of individual TCRs with disease status, and machine learning were combined to predict cytomegalovirus infection status.

The donors were included in the validation cohort of 130 or so subjects, a group kept apart from the approximately 650-subject first cohort. The library was generated by the immunoSEQ multiplex PCR assay. In the authors' own workflow: A statistical classification framework was built for diagnosing cytomegalovirus status from the catalog of TCR beta chain sequences. As stored in TCRdb, this immuneACCESS dataset retains in-frame rearrangements with V and J assigned. A fraction of the clones does not appear; measured against another copy, unresolved V genes explain less than half of the discrepancy, and the remainder lacks a known reason. V and J calls and clone size are given by that table; D and trimming were obtained from the DNA. Present in this sample are over 200,000 clones, roughly 88% of which were seen just once. Roughly 2.8% of the sample is in the top ten clones. The germline V gene sets CDR1 to SGHDN and CDR2 to FVKESK. Including the terminal cysteine and phenylalanine, the CDR3 comprises 14 residues. Only the CDR3 part of the read is kept: 42 bases, read in frame from the first base. After removal of 0 bases from V and 12 bases from J, the junction retains 7 bases not matched to a gene.

Points the paper makes about the study in general: The study listed approximately 160 TCR beta chains as associated with cytomegalovirus. A later analysis found that TCRs clustered in the first cohort also tended to co-occur in the 120 validation repertoires, with more than 90% of cluster scores above 0. In both the original and validation cohorts, the classifier was reported to diagnose cytomegalovirus status with high specificity and sensitivity. A later analysis lacked HLA typing for the validation cohort, so it scored co-occurrence in that cohort across all 110 or so repertoires. Across donors, most TCR sequences were observed very rarely, whereas some public TCRs were present in many individuals. Three of the identified cytomegalovirus-associated TCR beta chains were confirmed in vitro to be specific for cytomegalovirus antigens. According to the authors, the approach could potentially be generalized to other disease states and immunological phenotypes.

There are a few counts of this clone. The antigen it recognizes is unknown. No base quality information exists; no much larger clone differs at one position. The rearrangement combines TRBV14 with TRBJ2-1, and 8 junction bases match TRBD1. The specimen sequenced was PBMCs. The sequence derives from a woman in her late teens or twenties in good health and CMV-seronegative. The CDR3 protein sequence reads: CASSQDRGLLGQFF. The nucleotides read TGTGCCAGCAGCCAAGACAGGGGGCTCTTGGGGCAGTTCTTC.